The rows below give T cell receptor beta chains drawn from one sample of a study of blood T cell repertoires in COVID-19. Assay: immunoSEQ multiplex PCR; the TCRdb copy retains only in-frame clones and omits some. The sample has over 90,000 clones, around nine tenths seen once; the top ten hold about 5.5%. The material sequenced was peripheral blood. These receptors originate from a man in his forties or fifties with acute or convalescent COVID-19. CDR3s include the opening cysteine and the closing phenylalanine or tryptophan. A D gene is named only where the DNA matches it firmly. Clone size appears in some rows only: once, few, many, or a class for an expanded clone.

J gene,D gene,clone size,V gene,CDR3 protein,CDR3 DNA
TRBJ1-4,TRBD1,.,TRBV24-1,CATSDTGTGNEKLFF,TGTGCCACCAGTGATACCGGGACAGGGAATGAAAAACTGTTTTTT
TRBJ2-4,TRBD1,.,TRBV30,CAWSSRGPLAKNIQYF,TGTGCCTGGAGTTCTAGGGGGCCCCTAGCCAAAAACATTCAGTACTTC
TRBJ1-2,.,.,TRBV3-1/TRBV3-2,CASSPRRGVEGYTF,TGTGCCAGCAGCCCCCGTCGGGGGGTAGAAGGCTACACCTTC
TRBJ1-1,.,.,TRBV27,CASKTPGHQNTEAFF,TGTGCCAGCAAAACACCGGGACACCAGAACACTGAAGCTTTCTTT
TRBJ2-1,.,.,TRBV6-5,CASSYSQGGNYNEQFF,TGTGCCAGCAGTTACTCCCAGGGGGGAAATTACAATGAGCAGTTCTTC
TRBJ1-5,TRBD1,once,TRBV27,CASSRQGGVTNNQPQHF,TGTGCCAGCAGTCGACAGGGTGGGGTAACGAACAATCAGCCCCAGCATTTT
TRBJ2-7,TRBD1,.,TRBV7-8,CASSHRTGTGVHEQYF,TGTGCCAGCAGCCATAGAACCGGGACAGGGGTTCACGAGCAGTACTTC
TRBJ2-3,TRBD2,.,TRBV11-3,CASSFALAGDKSDTQYF,TGTGCCAGCAGCTTTGCTCTAGCGGGAGATAAATCAGATACGCAGTATTTT
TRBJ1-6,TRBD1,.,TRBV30,CAWNGQGAFSYNSPLHF,TGTGCCTGGAACGGACAGGGGGCCTTCTCCTATAATTCACCCCTCCACTTT
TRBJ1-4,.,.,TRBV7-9,CASSWYRSANEKLFF,TGTGCCAGCAGCTGGTACAGGTCGGCTAATGAAAAACTGTTTTTT
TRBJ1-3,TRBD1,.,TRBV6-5,CASILTGSGNTIYF,TGTGCCAGCATTCTGACAGGGAGTGGAAACACCATATATTTT
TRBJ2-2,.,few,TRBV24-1,CATSAPRENTGELFF,TGTGCCACCAGTGCCCCCCGAGAGAACACCGGGGAGCTGTTTTTT
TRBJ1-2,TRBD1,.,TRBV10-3,CAIRAGSGQTSSIRYTF,TGTGCCATCAGGGCTGGATCGGGACAGACCTCAAGTATCCGCTACACCTTC
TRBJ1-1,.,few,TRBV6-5,CASSYGDRRRGTEAFF,TGTGCCAGCAGTTACGGTGACAGGCGAAGGGGCACTGAAGCTTTCTTT
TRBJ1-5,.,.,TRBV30,CAWSGTNNNQPQHF,TGTGCCTGGAGCGGGACAAATAACAATCAGCCCCAGCATTTT
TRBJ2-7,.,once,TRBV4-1,CASSQDAYRDEQYF,TGCGCCAGCAGCCAAGACGCCTATCGGGACGAGCAGTACTTC
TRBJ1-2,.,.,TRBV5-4,CASRSEGNYGYTF,TGTGCCAGCCGGTCGGAGGGGAACTATGGCTACACCTTC
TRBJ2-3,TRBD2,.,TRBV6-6,CASSKAGTSGADTQYF,TGTGCCAGCAGCAAAGCCGGGACTAGCGGGGCAGATACGCAGTATTTT
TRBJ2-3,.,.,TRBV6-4,CASSGDGGATDTQYF,TGTGCCAGCAGTGGAGATGGGGGGGCCACAGATACGCAGTATTTT
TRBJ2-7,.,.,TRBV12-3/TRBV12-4,CASGLASHEQYF,TGTGCCAGTGGGCTAGCGTCCCACGAGCAGTACTTC
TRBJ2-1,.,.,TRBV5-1,CASSLGEIGDEQFF,TGCGCCAGCAGCTTGGGGGAGATTGGGGATGAGCAGTTCTTC
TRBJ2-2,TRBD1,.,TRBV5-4,CASSSRGQGGELFF,TGTGCCAGCAGCTCAAGGGGGCAAGGCGGGGAGCTGTTTTTT
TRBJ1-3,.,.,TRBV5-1,CASSLSTGITGNTIYF,TGCGCCAGCAGCTTGTCGACCGGGATTACTGGAAACACCATATATTTT
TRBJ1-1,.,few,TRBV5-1,CASSYSTGSTEAFF,TGCGCCAGCAGCTATTCCACAGGGAGCACTGAAGCTTTCTTT
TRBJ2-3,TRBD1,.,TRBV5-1,CASSPTGVSTDTQYF,TGCGCCAGCAGCCCGACAGGGGTCTCCACAGATACGCAGTATTTT
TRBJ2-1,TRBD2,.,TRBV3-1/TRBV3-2,CASSPSGTRLTEQFF,TGTGCCAGCAGCCCCTCCGGGACTAGACTCACTGAGCAGTTCTTC
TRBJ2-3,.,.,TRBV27,CASSFGAESTDTQYF,TGTGCCAGCAGTTTTGGGGCGGAAAGCACAGATACGCAGTATTTT